Below are 6 T cell receptor beta chains sequenced from a single sample in a study of T-cell reconstitution after alpha-beta-depleted transplantation in children. Unique molecular identifiers were incorporated during preparation of the TCRbeta library. Each CDR3 protein gets one entry after TCRdb re-called the PCR reads with MiXCR. Among approximately 520,000 distinct CDR3 sequences, about 10% were seen once, and the ten largest hold around 15%. This material consisted of PBMCs, mostly from graft donor cells, taken 180 days after TCRalphabeta/CD19-depleted stem cell transplant. The receptor source for this set is a female patient aged 2-9 years who had a stem cell transplant for aplastic anemia, so the T cells may come from the graft donor.

The chain is built from TRBV11-3 and TRBJ2-2; D is unresolved. Trimming cost V 2 bases and J 4 bases, with 17 bases left between them. The CDR3 totals 17 residues. The germline V gene has CDR1 SGHNT and CDR2 YENEEA. CDR3 coding DNA: TGTGCCAGCAGCTTAACCCTCCTCCGATGGGGCACCGGGGAGCTGTTTTTT. This encodes CASSLTLLRWGTGELFF.

This clonotype turned up a few times. CDR3 protein: CASNGLAGETQYF. As DNA, the CDR3 is TGTGCCAGCAACGGACTAGCGGGTGAGACCCAGTACTTC. V gene TRBV5-5 combines with J gene TRBJ2-5; 11 nucleotides align to TRBD2. The trim removed 6 bases at V and 5 bases at J, leaving 3 bases unmatched. Germline V lookup: CDR1 SGHKS, CDR2 YYEKEE (reference sequence). The length of the CDR3 is 13 residues.

This clonotype was seen only a few times. The chain has TRBV5-5 and TRBJ2-1; 11 bases agree with TRBD1. V lost 5 bases and J lost 7; bases outside the gene matches: 11. The CDR3 consists of 16 residues. Germline values: CDR1 SGHKS, CDR2 YYEKEE (reference sequence). For the CDR3, the DNA is TGTGCCAGCAGTAGAAACCGGGACAGGGGGGATAATGAGCAGTTCTTC. Its protein product is CASSRNRDRGDNEQFF.

The chain combines TRBV30 with TRBJ1-2, with a possible D match to TRBD1 (6 bases). Germline CDR1 reads GTSNPN; CDR2 reads SVGIG (reference sequence). The CDR3 runs to 10 residues. V dropped 7 bases and J dropped 6 bases, with 9 bases sitting between them. The CDR3 sequence is CASRGNGYTF. The DNA of the CDR3 is TGTGCCTCTAGGGGGAATGGCTACACCTTC. Combining the CDR3 with reference TRBV30 and TRBJ1-2 gives the whole variable domain SQTIHQWPATLVQPVGSPLSLECTVEGTSNPNLYWYRQAAGRGLQLLFYSVGIGQISSEVPQNLSASRPQDRQFILSSKKLLLSDSGFYLCASRGNGYTFGSGTRLTVV.

This clonotype has only a few counts. The chain joins TRBV7-2 to TRBJ1-2; possible D gene TRBD1, 6 bases. The V gene lost 5 bases and the J gene lost 5 bases, with 15 bases spanning the gap. Germline-derived CDR1 and CDR2 are SGHTA and FQGNSA. The CDR3 has 14 amino acids. In DNA, the CDR3 is TGTGCCAGCAGCGCAGCCCGACAGGAGTATGGCTACACCTTC. It specifies CASSAARQEYGYTF. Combining the CDR3 with reference TRBV7-2 and TRBJ1-2 gives the whole variable domain GAGVSQSPSNKVTEKGKDVELRCDPISGHTALYWYRQSLGQGLEFLIYFQGNSAPDKSGLPSDRFSAERTGGSVSTLTIQRTQQEDSAVYLCASSAARQEYGYTFGSGTRLTVV.

In its sample, this clonotype was seen a few times. The chain recombines TRBV28 with TRBJ2-3; the match to TRBD2 covers 11 bases. CDR3 length equals 15 residues. The ends lost 6 bases at V and 3 bases at J; junction bases unmatched: 5. Germline V lookup: CDR1 MDHEN, CDR2 SYDVKM. CDR3 DNA: TGTGCCAGCAGCCGAACTAGCGGGAGAACAGATACGCAGTATTTT. Translating gives CASSRTSGRTDTQYF.